This T cell receptor (beta chain) was documented in a study of chemoradiotherapy in HPV16-positive cancers (dated by TCRdb to between 2021 and 2022). For the wider study: Using functional T-cell assays on cells from a couple of HPV16-positive patients, the researchers defined candidate HPV-specific T-cell clones and common TCR motifs. The study set out to ask whether T-cell immunity against the HPV oncoproteins E6 and E7 changes over the course of chemoradiotherapy and whether that immunity affects survival. TCR repertoires from roughly 87 patients with HPV-related cancers were then used to track the candidate HPV-specific TCRs and motifs. Overall results and qualifications from the work: The functional definition of HPV-specific T cells was derived from only two HPV16-positive patients, and the survival association was reported for HPV16-positive patients. Expansion of candidate HPV-specific clones and E7-related TCR motifs was observed in the tumor microenvironment during treatment, whereas no such expansion was observed for non-HPV-specific T cells. Among HPV16-positive patients, expansion of HPV-responsive T cells during chemoradiotherapy was associated with better recurrence-free survival.

Repertoires were sampled repeatedly over the course of chemoradiotherapy, so clonal expansion could be followed in the tumor microenvironment. Receptor amplification or capture employed the immunoSEQ multiplex PCR assay. Not all clones reach the TCRdb copy of this immuneACCESS table, which keeps in-frame sequences only. Checked studies attribute under half of the gap to unresolved V genes and leave the rest unexplained. Present in this sample are around 30,000 clones, approximately 92% of which were seen just once. The ten largest clones take up 3% to 4% of the sample. As for this clone: Its antigen is unknown. It has no much larger one-base neighbor in the sample; base qualities were not kept.

Based on the germline V gene, the CDR1 and CDR2 sequences are SGHDT and YYEEEE. The germline V and J ends show losses of 2 bases and 4 bases respectively, and no gene match explains 6 bases of the junction. The CDR3 runs 17 residues from the cysteine to the phenylalanine. The read is trimmed to its CDR3 DNA, 51 bases read in frame from base 1. This TCR derives from a human donor with HPV-associated anogenital cancer. The rearrangement combines TRBV5-6 with TRBJ1-4; 12 of the junction bases match TRBD1. The source was blood, collected from a patient who underwent chemoradiotherapy. The CDR3 in this case is CASSFEGQGAYNEKLFF. The base sequence is TGTGCCAGCAGCTTCGAGGGACAGGGGGCATATAATGAAAAACTGTTTTTT.